The 30 T cell receptor beta chains below all came from one sample that was sequenced in a study of shared clonotypes between healthy human individuals (dated by TCRdb to about 2020). Library preparation used the immunoSEQ multiplex PCR assay. Held by TCRdb, this immuneACCESS table contains in-frame sequences only and omits some clones. Under half of the omission traces to an unresolved V gene where checked; the cause of the rest is unknown. For this sample there are 400,000 or so clones; approximately 96% appear just once. Of the sample, approximately 0.32% falls within the top ten clones. The sequencing input was memory CD8+ T cells sorted from blood. Reading the label with the study, this specimen's cell subset or site is: CD45RO+ cells pooled with CCR7-negative TemRA cells. Receptors were obtained from a man younger than 40 in good health.

The genes are TRBV6-1 and TRBJ1-5; D unclear. CDR1 is MNHNS and CDR2 is SASEGT in the germline V gene. This CDR3 region has 14 residues. V shed 4 bases and J shed 3 bases, with 10 bases lying between them. CDR3 residues: CASSAATPNQPQHF. The DNA for the CDR3 is TGTGCCAGCAGTGCAGCTACACCCAATCAGCCCCAGCATTTT.

Here the CDR3 reads CASSLQHSPLHF. As DNA, the CDR3 is TGTGCCAGCAGCCTACAGCATTCACCCCTCCACTTT. The chain recombines TRBV13 with TRBJ1-6; D is unclear. V was clipped by 5 bases and J by 8 bases, with 7 bases between them. Looked up from germline, CDR1 is PRHDT and CDR2 is FYEKMQ (reference sequence). The CDR3 runs to 12 residues.

The CDR3 nucleotides read TGTGCCAGCAGCTTAGGACAGGGGGCCGGGGAGCTGTTTTTT. Translating gives CASSLGQGAGELFF. The chain combines TRBV7-2 with TRBJ2-2, with 9 bases fitting TRBD1. CDR3 length: 14 amino acids. With V trimmed by 1 base and J by 6 bases, 0 bases remained unmatched. The germline CDR1 and CDR2 sequences are SGHTA and FQGNSA.

This rearrangement joins TRBV10-3 to TRBJ1-1; tentatively, D is TRBD1 (5 bases). The V gene lost 2 bases and the J gene lost 2 bases, with 12 bases spanning the gap. The length of the CDR3 is 15 residues. Germline CDR1 and CDR2: ENHRY and SYGVKD. CDR3: CAISEAGQLNTEAFF. The CDR3 DNA reads TGTGCCATCAGTGAGGCCGGACAATTAAACACTGAAGCTTTCTTT.

V is TRBV5-1 and J is TRBJ2-1, with D possibly being TRBD2 (6 bases). The CDR3 has 16 residues. Germline assignment: CDR1 SGHRS and CDR2 YFSETQ. V shed 2 bases and J shed 5 bases, with 17 bases lying between them. Here the CDR3 reads CASSFFGGAPNNEQFF. CDR3 in DNA: TGCGCCAGCAGCTTCTTCGGGGGAGCCCCCAACAATGAGCAGTTCTTC.

J is TRBJ2-2 and V is TRBV10-3, with 9 bases aligning to TRBD2. Per the germline V gene, CDR1 is ENHRY and CDR2 is SYGVKD. The CDR3 extends over 15 amino acids. The ends lost 0 bases at V and 6 bases at J; junction bases unmatched: 2. The CDR3 loop is CAISESRLAAGELFF. In DNA form, the CDR3 reads TGTGCCATCAGTGAGTCCAGACTAGCGGCCGGGGAGCTGTTTTTT.

V is TRBV27 and J is TRBJ1-3, with D uncertain. The CDR3 extends over 13 amino acids. CDR1 is MNHEY and CDR2 is SMNVEV in the germline V gene (reference sequence). V lost 7 bases and J 0 bases, leaving 7 bases between the germline ends. DNA for the CDR3: TGTGCCAGCAAGTCCTTCTCTGGAAACACCATATATTTT. Encoded protein: CASKSFSGNTIYF.

The CDR3 DNA follows: TGCAGTGCTAGACACTACGAGCAGTACTTC. Protein: CSARHYEQYF. This chain joins TRBV20-1 and TRBJ2-7, with D unclear. V lost 2 bases to trimming and J lost 3 bases, with 2 bases between them. The CDR3 runs to 10 residues. Germline V CDR1 and CDR2: DFQATT, SNEGSKA (reference sequence).

V and J are TRBV5-1 and TRBJ1-5; D gene unclear. V shed 1 base and J shed 7 bases, with 9 bases lying between them. The germline V gene has CDR1 SGHRS and CDR2 YFSETQ. The CDR3 runs to 13 residues. CDR3 in amino acids: CASSLSVDQPQHF. CDR3 nucleotide sequence: TGCGCCAGCAGCTTGTCGGTGGACCAGCCCCAGCATTTT.

V gene TRBV4-1 combines with J gene TRBJ2-4; 7 positions match TRBD1. The CDR3 runs 15 residues. Unmatched junction bases numbered 0, after V lost 0 bases and J lost 1 base. Germline lookup yields CDR1 MGHRA and CDR2 YSYEKL. The CDR3 DNA is TGCGCCAGCAGCCAAGAGGACAGGGCCAAAAACATTCAGTACTTC. It specifies CASSQEDRAKNIQYF.

The CDR3, as DNA: TGTGCCAGCAGCTTGGAGGGGGACAGGGGCTACAATGAGCAGTTCTTC. Translated: CASSLEGDRGYNEQFF. The chain is built from TRBV5-4 and TRBJ2-1, with TRBD1 matching 10 bases. The CDR3 is made up of 16 amino acids. The germline gives CDR1 SGHNT, CDR2 YYREEE (reference sequence). After removal of 0 bases from V and 3 bases from J, the junction contained 3 bases not matched to a gene.

The genes are TRBV9 and TRBJ2-5; D is possibly TRBD2 (6 bases). The CDR3 totals 15 residues. Germline CDR1 SGDLS, CDR2 YYNGEE. Trimming removed 2 bases from V and 2 bases from J, with 13 bases in between. The CDR3 sequence: CASSVGGARQETQYF. The CDR3 DNA reads as TGTGCCAGCAGCGTTGGAGGGGCGCGTCAAGAGACCCAGTACTTC.

The genes are TRBV27 and TRBJ2-7; tentatively, D is TRBD1 (5 bases). Trimming shortened V by 2 bases and J by 4 bases, and 9 bases separated the two germline ends. The germline V gene encodes CDR1 MNHEY and CDR2 SMNVEV (reference sequence). There are 13 residues in the CDR3. The CDR3 protein is CASSLAAGYEQYF. In nucleotides, the CDR3 is TGTGCCAGCAGTTTAGCCGCAGGGTACGAGCAGTACTTC.

The chain recombines TRBV13 with TRBJ1-1; a weak D match, TRBD1 (5 bases). This CDR3 is 16 amino acids long. CDR1 and CDR2 from the germline V gene are PRHDT and FYEKMQ (reference sequence). Trimming took 2 bases from V and 4 from J, leaving 17 bases between them. The CDR3 nucleotides read TGTGCCAGCAGCTTATGGGGGGATTGGGTGAGCACTGAAGCTTTCTTT. It specifies CASSLWGDWVSTEAFF.

The V gene is TRBV7-6, the J gene TRBJ2-1; 13 bases are shared with TRBD2. Germline CDR1 reads SGHVS; CDR2 reads FNYEAQ. V gave up 5 bases and J gave up 6 bases; unmatched junction bases: 4. The CDR3 is made up of 15 amino acids. CDR3: CASSHRTSGSNEQFF. CDR3 bases: TGTGCCAGCAGCCATAGGACTAGCGGGAGCAATGAGCAGTTCTTC.

The gene calls are TRBV2 and TRBJ2-7; perhaps TRBD1 as D (5 bases). This CDR3 is 16 amino acids long. Trimming took off 2 bases at V and 0 bases at J, with 14 bases between the two ends. CDR1 is SNHLY, CDR2 FYNNEI, per germline. Written as DNA, the CDR3 is TGTGCCAGCAGTGAAAGGGGCCCAGGTAGCTCCTACGAGCAGTACTTC. It translates to CASSERGPGSSYEQYF.

V usage is TRBV30 and J usage is TRBJ1-1; D ambiguous. The germline CDR1 and CDR2 sequences are GTSNPN and SVGIG (reference sequence). CDR3 length: 13 amino acids. Trimming removed 1 base at V and 5 bases at J, with 11 bases between. Written as DNA, the CDR3 is TGTGCCTGGAGTGAAGGAGGAGGGACTGAAGCTTTCTTT. Protein: CAWSEGGGTEAFF.

The rearrangement joins TRBV23-1 to TRBJ1-5; D might be TRBD1 (5 bases). TRBV23-1 is assigned to the ORF class and has an uncertain function. The CDR3 totals 13 residues. The V end lost 2 bases, the J end lost 3 bases, and 5 bases lay between the germline ends. The CDR3: CASSQGTNQPQHF. The CDR3 bases are TGCGCCAGCAGTCAAGGGACCAATCAGCCCCAGCATTTT.

Details on this clone: One end of the junction varies from germline; a read error may be responsible. The genes are TRBV15 and TRBJ2-1; 8 bases are shared with TRBD1. CDR1 and CDR2 from the germline V gene are LNHNV and YYDKDF (reference sequence). This CDR3 comprises 17 residues. The CDR3 DNA follows: TGTGCCACCAGCAGAGGGAGGACAGGGTTATCCTTCAATGAGCAGTTCTTC. This sequence encodes CATSRGRTGLSFNEQFF.

This clone was counted once. The chain links TRBV29-1 to TRBJ2-1; maybe TRBD2 (6 bases). There are 13 residues in the CDR3. Trimming removed 7 bases from V and 4 bases from J, with 14 bases in between. Germline V gives CDR1 SQVTM, CDR2 ANQGSEA. CDR3 in DNA: TGCAGCGGTCGACTAGACCAATACAATGAGCAGTTCTTC. Translated: CSGRLDQYNEQFF.

This clone was observed a single time. The gene calls are TRBV15 and TRBJ1-2, with TRBD1 as a possible D gene (6 bases). V lost 3 bases and J 6 bases, leaving 11 bases between the germline ends. The CDR3 runs 13 residues. Per germline, CDR1 LNHNV and CDR2 YYDKDF (reference sequence). The CDR3 DNA sequence: TGTGCCACCAGCAGTCAGGGGTTCGATGGCTACACCTTC. It yields the protein CATSSQGFDGYTF.

The chain recombines TRBV19 with TRBJ2-3, with 7 bases matching TRBD2. Germline V gene data show CDR1 as LNHDA and CDR2 as SQIVND (reference sequence). V was pared by 5 bases and J by 3 bases, with 8 bases of the junction left unmatched. The CDR3 length is 15 residues. CDR3 DNA: TGTGCCAGTAGTCCGAGAGCGGGAAGAACAGATACGCAGTATTTT. It translates to CASSPRAGRTDTQYF.

This chain joins TRBV28 and TRBJ2-7; D is undetermined. Trimming stripped 4 bases from V and 7 bases from J, with 14 bases between. CDR1 is MDHEN and CDR2 is SYDVKM in the germline V gene. The CDR3 contains 13 residues. CDR3 nucleotide sequence: TGTGCCAGCAGTTCCGGGCTGGTGGTGGAGCAGTACTTC. It is translated as CASSSGLVVEQYF. The entire variable domain, with the rest obtained from reference TRBV28 and TRBJ2-7, is as follows: DVKVTQSSRYLVKRTGEKVFLECVQDMDHENMFWYRQDPGLGLRLIYFSYDVKMKEKGDIPEGYSVSREKKERFSLILESASTNQTSMYLCASSSGLVVEQYFGPGTRLTVT.

The gene calls are TRBV28 and TRBJ2-7, with D unclear. Looked up from germline, CDR1 is MDHEN and CDR2 is SYDVKM. CDR3 length: 11 residues. V lost 2 bases and J lost 7, with 6 bases in between. The chain's CDR3 is CASSLLGEQYF. The CDR3 DNA reads TGTGCCAGCAGTTTACTTGGGGAGCAGTACTTC.

This chain links TRBV19 with TRBJ1-5; D is ambiguous. The V end lost 4 bases, the J end lost 3 bases, and 10 bases lay between the germline ends. CDR1 is LNHDA and CDR2 is SQIVND in the germline V gene (reference sequence). The CDR3 has 14 residues. The CDR3 protein is CASSTPGYNQPQHF. The CDR3 region has the DNA TGTGCCAGTAGTACCCCCGGCTACAATCAGCCCCAGCATTTT.

V usage is TRBV4-2 and J usage is TRBJ2-2; a weak D match, TRBD2 (6 bases). The V gene's germline CDR1 is LGHNA and CDR2 YNFKEQ. The CDR3 extends over 14 amino acids. V lost 5 bases and J 3 bases, leaving 10 bases between the germline ends. The CDR3: CASSEQRDTGELFF. DNA for the CDR3: TGTGCCAGCAGCGAGCAGCGGGACACCGGGGAGCTGTTTTTT.

The chain joins TRBV13 to TRBJ2-1; TRBD1 aligns across 10 bases. Germline trimming cut 1 base from V and 2 bases from J; bases unmatched to any gene: 5. Germline assignment: CDR1 PRHDT and CDR2 FYEKMQ (reference sequence). CDR3 length equals 17 residues. The CDR3 DNA reads as TGTGCCAGCAGCTTAGTACCCGGGACAGGGGCCTACAATGAGCAGTTCTTC. Its protein is CASSLVPGTGAYNEQFF.

The V call is TRBV6-5, the J call TRBJ2-7, with 11 bases fitting TRBD1. CDR3 length: 15 residues. The V and J ends lost 3 bases and 3 bases, in that order; junction bases with no gene match: 4. Germline CDR1 reads MNHEY; CDR2 reads SVGAGI. The CDR3, as DNA: TGTGCCAGCAGTTATGGACAGGGGGCCGTCTACGAGCAGTACTTC. Encoded protein: CASSYGQGAVYEQYF.

Comments on this clone: Other nucleotide sequences from this sample produce the same CDR3. The V call is TRBV28, the J call TRBJ1-2, with a tentative D call TRBD1 (6 bases). Trimming shortened V by 2 bases and J by 2 bases, and 9 bases separated the two germline ends. The CDR3 length is 14 residues. Germline lookup yields CDR1 MDHEN and CDR2 SYDVKM. The CDR3 region is CASSLGGANYGYTF. The CDR3 coding sequence is TGTGCCAGCAGTTTAGGGGGGGCGAACTATGGCTACACCTTC.

The chain uses TRBV5-6 and TRBJ1-3; D is uncertain. Germline V lookup: CDR1 SGHDT, CDR2 YYEEEE. The CDR3 spans 15 residues. V lost 1 base and J 0 bases, leaving 8 bases between the germline ends. For the CDR3, the DNA is TGTGCCAGCAGCTTGAAGAGTTCCTCTGGAAACACCATATATTTT. Translation gives CASSLKSSSGNTIYF.